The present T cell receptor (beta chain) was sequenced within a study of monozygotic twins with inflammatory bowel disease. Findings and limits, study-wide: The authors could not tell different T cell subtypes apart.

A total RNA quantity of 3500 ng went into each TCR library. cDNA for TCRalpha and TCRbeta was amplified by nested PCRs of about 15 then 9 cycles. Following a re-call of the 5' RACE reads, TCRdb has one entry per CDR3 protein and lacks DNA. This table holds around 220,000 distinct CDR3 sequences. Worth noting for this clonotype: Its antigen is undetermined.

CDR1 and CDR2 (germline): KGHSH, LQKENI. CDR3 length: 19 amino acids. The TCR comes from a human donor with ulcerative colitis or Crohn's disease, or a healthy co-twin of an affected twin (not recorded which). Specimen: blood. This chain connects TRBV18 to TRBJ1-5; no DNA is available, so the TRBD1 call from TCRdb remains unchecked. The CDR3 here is CASSLGPGQRESSNQPQHF.